Following are 19 T cell receptor beta chains from one sample sequenced in a study of spatial heterogeneity in lung cancer. The time point: blood at routine non-recurrence follow-up after resection. TCRdb independently ran MiXCR on the 5' RACE reads; one entry per CDR3 protein. The table lists 50,000 or so distinct CDR3 sequences, 10% to 15% of them singletons. The sequenced sample was PBMCs, obtained at follow-up. These receptors were obtained from a male donor with early-stage non-small cell lung cancer.

Ten or more counts support this clonotype. This chain connects TRBV7-7 to TRBJ2-3, with 7 bases matching TRBD1. Germline trimming cut 5 bases from V and 3 bases from J; bases unmatched to any gene: 5. This CDR3 has 14 amino acids. Germline-derived CDR1 and CDR2 are SSHAT and FNYEAQ (reference sequence). Written as DNA, the CDR3 is TGTGCCAGCAGCAGACAGGGCTGGACAGATACGCAGTATTTT. Its translation: CASSRQGWTDTQYF.

Ten or more counts support this clonotype. The CDR3 spells CSATRLAGKETQYF. In DNA form, the CDR3 reads TGCAGTGCGACAAGACTAGCGGGAAAAGAGACCCAGTACTTC. The rearrangement links TRBV20-1 to TRBJ2-5, with TRBD2 matching over 11 bases. Trimming at V came to 6 bases and at J to 3 bases, leaving 6 bases not matched to a gene. Per germline, CDR1 DFQATT and CDR2 SNEGSKA (reference sequence). This CDR3 contains 14 residues.

The gene calls are TRBV30 and TRBJ2-5; D unclear. The J call may be incorrect, as the DNA end agrees better with TRBJ2-7. CDR3 length: 12 residues. Germline V lookup: CDR1 GTSNPN, CDR2 SVGIG (reference sequence). For the CDR3, the DNA is TGTGCCTGGAGTGTAATAAAGTACGAGCAGTACTTC. Protein sequence: CAWSVIKYEQYF.

At least ten counts were recorded for this clonotype. The V gene is TRBV20-1, the J gene TRBJ2-5; D perhaps matches TRBD2 (5 bases). V was shortened by 1 base and J by 5 bases, with 11 bases between the two germline ends. The CDR3 consists of 13 residues. The germline CDR1 and CDR2 sequences are DFQATT and SNEGSKA (reference sequence). The chain's CDR3 is CSARVGGGETQYF. In DNA form, the CDR3 reads TGCAGTGCTAGAGTGGGCGGCGGGGAGACCCAGTACTTC.

The table lists this clonotype with many counts. This chain links TRBV7-9 with TRBJ1-2, with D perhaps matching TRBD1 (6 bases). From germline, CDR1 is SEHNR and CDR2 FQNEAQ (reference sequence). The CDR3 loop spans 14 amino acids. The germline V and J ends were trimmed by 3 bases and 1 base, with 9 bases remaining between them. CDR3 residues: CASSLDRINYGYTF. The CDR3 nucleotides read TGTGCCAGCAGCTTGGACAGAATTAACTATGGCTACACCTTC.

Turning to this clonotype: A much more abundant neighbour one base away suggests this may be a read error. The V and J genes are TRBV30 and TRBJ2-6; D is perhaps TRBD1 (6 bases). This CDR3 is 15 amino acids long. CDR1 GTSNPN and CDR2 SVGIG come from the germline V gene (reference sequence). CDR3 in amino acids: CARSLTGTGANVLTF. The CDR3 DNA reads as TGTGCCCGGAGTCTAACAGGGACTGGGGCCAACGTCCTGACTTTC.

This clonotype occurred a few times. The V call is TRBV19, the J call TRBJ1-2; D is uncertain. V shed 6 bases and J shed 8 bases, with 13 bases lying between them. The CDR3 runs 12 residues. Per germline, CDR1 LNHDA and CDR2 SQIVND (reference sequence). CDR3 sequence: CASSEKREGYTF. In nucleotides, the CDR3 is TGTGCCAGTAGCGAGAAGAGGGAAGGCTACACCTTC.

This clonotype showed up many times. V gene TRBV24-1 combines with J gene TRBJ1-5; D remains unclear. CDR1 is KGHDR, CDR2 SFDVKD, per germline. The CDR3 covers 13 residues. The V end lost 7 bases, the J end lost 5 bases, and 11 bases lay between the germline ends. This CDR3 reads CATSAARDQPQHF. For the CDR3, the DNA is TGTGCCACCAGCGCCGCCCGGGATCAGCCCCAGCATTTT.

This clonotype showed up many times. This chain uses TRBV11-2 with TRBJ1-5; maybe TRBD1 (6 bases). CDR1 and CDR2 from the germline V gene are SGHAT and FQNNGV. CDR3 size: 14 residues. Trimming stripped 3 bases from V and 10 bases from J, with 16 bases between. DNA for the CDR3: TGTGCCAGCAGCTTGGACAGCGGAGTATCTCCCCAGCATTTT. Its translation is CASSLDSGVSPQHF.

This clonotype was counted ten times or more. This chain connects TRBV18 to TRBJ1-5, with no clear D. The germline V and J ends were trimmed by 3 bases and 2 bases, with 14 bases remaining between them. CDR3 length: 16 residues. Germline V gene data show CDR1 as KGHSH and CDR2 as LQKENI. CDR3 sequence reads: CASSPMEGMGNQPQHF. The CDR3 nucleotides are TGTGCCAGCTCACCCATGGAGGGAATGGGCAATCAGCCCCAGCATTTT.

The V gene is TRBV7-3, the J gene TRBJ2-1; no firm D call. The CDR3 runs to 16 residues. V lost 1 base, J lost 0 bases, and 10 bases lay in between. Germline V gene data show CDR1 as SGHTA and CDR2 as FQGTGA. CDR3 region: CASSLRATSSYNEQFF. The CDR3 DNA sequence: TGTGCCAGCAGCTTAAGGGCCACAAGCTCCTACAATGAGCAGTTCTTC.

This clonotype was observed at least ten times. The chain has TRBV29-1 and TRBJ1-1, with 7 bases fitting TRBD1. Trimming took 5 bases from V and 5 from J; bases not matched to a gene: 8. In germline, CDR1 is SQVTM, CDR2 ANQGSEA. This CDR3 region has 13 residues. This chain's CDR3 is CSVHPGGFTEAFF. The CDR3 nucleotides are TGCAGCGTTCATCCAGGGGGTTTTACTGAAGCTTTCTTT.

This clonotype has a count of ten or more. This chain links TRBV12-2 with TRBJ1-1; TRBD1 is taken as the D call from the table, unchecked against the DNA. TRBV12-2 is assigned pseudogene status. CDR3 length equals 16 residues. In nucleotides, the CDR3 is TGTGCAAGTCGCGGACAGGGACGGTTAGGGATCACTGAAGCTTTCTTT. Translated: CASRGQGRLGITEAFF.

This clonotype was observed at least ten times. The chain links TRBV5-1 to TRBJ2-7; no reliable D call. The CDR3 length is 15 residues. V dropped 0 bases and J dropped 3 bases, with 13 bases sitting between them. CDR1 and CDR2 from the germline V gene are SGHRS and YFSETQ. This chain's CDR3 is CASSLAPGPDYEQYF. For the CDR3, the DNA is TGCGCCAGCAGCTTGGCCCCGGGCCCGGACTACGAGCAGTACTTC.

In this sample, this clonotype turned up once. V is TRBV12-3 or TRBV12-4 and J is TRBJ1-2; 11 bases are a match to TRBD1. This CDR3 contains 14 residues. The ends lost 6 bases at V and 7 bases at J; junction bases unmatched: 7. Written as DNA, the CDR3 is TGTGCCAGCAGACCGGGACAGGGGGAGTTTGGCTACACCTTC. This encodes CASRPGQGEFGYTF.

This clonotype was observed a few times. This chain uses TRBV20-1 with TRBJ2-1; 7 positions match TRBD2. The germline gives CDR1 DFQATT, CDR2 SNEGSKA (reference sequence). The V gene end was trimmed by 5 bases and the J gene end by 6 bases; junction bases not matched to a gene: 19. The CDR3 contains 17 residues. The CDR3 loop reads CSALSSGPSGDCNEQFF. CDR3 sequence (DNA): TGCAGTGCTCTATCCTCTGGGCCTAGCGGAGACTGCAATGAGCAGTTCTTC.

The V call is TRBV4-1, the J call TRBJ1-2; D unclear. Germline V gives CDR1 MGHRA, CDR2 YSYEKL. V was pared by 0 bases and J by 4 bases, with 9 bases between. This CDR3 is built from 14 residues. CDR3 sequence reads: CASSQESIGYGYTF. DNA for the CDR3: TGCGCCAGCAGCCAAGAAAGCATTGGCTATGGCTACACCTTC.

The CDR3 here is CSALSGSSYEQYF. The CDR3 bases are TGCAGCGCCTTATCGGGGTCCTCCTACGAGCAGTACTTC. The chain joins TRBV29-1 to TRBJ2-7; D is possibly TRBD2 (5 bases). The V and J ends lost 7 bases and 0 bases respectively, with 13 bases between them. The CDR3 has 13 residues. The V gene's germline CDR1 is SQVTM and CDR2 ANQGSEA.

This clonotype is categorized as medium-sized. The chain has TRBV29-1 and TRBJ1-5; TRBD1 agrees at 7 bases. V gave up 7 bases and J gave up 5 bases; unmatched junction bases: 5. Germline V gene data show CDR1 as SQVTM and CDR2 as ANQGSEA. The CDR3 runs 12 residues. The CDR3 reads CSARDSHQPQHF. CDR3 DNA sequence: TGCAGCGCCAGGGACAGCCATCAGCCCCAGCATTTT. Filled out from reference TRBV29-1 and TRBJ1-5, the complete variable domain reads SAVISQKPSRDICQRGTSLTIQCQVDSQVTMMFWYRQQPGQSLTLIATANQGSEATYESGFVIDKFPISRPNLTFSTLTVSNMSPEDSSIYLCSARDSHQPQHFGDGTRLSIL.